Each of the 23 T cell receptor beta chains below was sequenced from the same sample in a study of Japanese encephalitis immunity and Zika vaccine responses. TCRdb passed the 5' RACE reads through MiXCR, listing each CDR3 protein once. The sample includes roughly 650 distinct CDR3 sequences, 3% to 4% of them seen just once. For more than five days, PBMCs labeled with CFSE were cultured with peptide pools at approximately 1 ug/mL each. The sort collected unfixed, live, CD56-CD19-CD16-CD3+CD4+ CFSE-low proliferating CD4 T cells. The sequencing used antigen-activated CD4+ T cells from blood, cultured, collected during a Zika inactivated vaccine study. The receptors come from an adult woman who received an inactivated Zika virus vaccine.

By sample share, this clonotype is medium-sized. The gene calls are TRBV20-1 and TRBJ2-1; either TRBD1 or TRBD2 may supply D (5 bases each). The CDR3 runs 13 residues. CDR1 and CDR2 from the germline V gene are DFQATT and SNEGSKA (reference sequence). V was shortened by 6 bases and J by 5 bases, with 14 bases between the two germline ends. CDR3 residues: CSAVRESNNEQFF. CDR3 bases: TGCAGTGCGGTCAGGGAGTCGAACAATGAGCAGTTCTTC.

This clonotype is medium-sized by share. The chain recombines TRBV6-5 with TRBJ1-1; 7 bases agree with TRBD1. The V gene's germline CDR1 is MNHEY and CDR2 SVGAGI. The CDR3 spans 14 residues. The junction had 4 bases not matched to a gene; V was cut back by 6 bases and J by 0 bases. CDR3 in DNA: TGTGCCAGCAGGGAGACAGGGTTGAACACTGAAGCTTTCTTT. Residues: CASRETGLNTEAFF.

This clonotype is classed as large. The rearrangement links TRBV11-3 to TRBJ2-1; no reliable D call. The CDR3 covers 15 residues. The V and J ends lost 3 bases and 0 bases respectively, with 9 bases between them. Germline lookup yields CDR1 SGHNT and CDR2 YENEEA. This chain's CDR3 is CASSLGGPSYNEQFF. DNA of the CDR3: TGTGCCAGCAGCTTGGGCGGACCCTCCTACAATGAGCAGTTCTTC.

This clonotype is deemed medium-sized. The chain links TRBV5-6 to TRBJ2-3; D not certain. Trimming removed 3 bases at V and 0 bases at J, with 8 bases between. CDR3 size: 14 residues. Germline lookup yields CDR1 SGHDT and CDR2 YYEEEE. The CDR3 sequence is CASSSYSSTDTQYF. CDR3 nucleotide sequence: TGTGCCAGCAGCTCCTACAGTAGCACAGATACGCAGTATTTT.

By share, this clonotype counts as medium-sized. This sequence joins TRBV6-1 and TRBJ1-5; D not certain. Germline CDR1 MNHNS, CDR2 SASEGT. With 2 bases removed from V and 2 bases from J, the gap between germline ends came to 10 bases. This CDR3 is 15 amino acids long. CDR3 sequence (DNA): TGTGCCAGCAGTGAACTTATTACTGGCAATCAGCCCCAGCATTTT. Protein product: CASSELITGNQPQHF.

This clonotype is judged large. This chain uses TRBV20-1 with TRBJ1-4, with 9 bases aligning to TRBD1. Germline CDR1 DFQATT, CDR2 SNEGSKA (reference sequence). V lost 5 bases, J lost 8 bases, and 6 bases stayed unmatched. This CDR3 region has 13 residues. The CDR3 nucleotides are TGCAGTGCTCCGGGACAGGGTAACGAAAAACTGTTTTTT. As protein: CSAPGQGNEKLFF.

In this sample, this clonotype is large. The V and J genes are TRBV20-1 and TRBJ1-2; no clear D gene. V was trimmed by 0 bases and J by 7 bases, leaving 15 bases between them. CDR3 size: 14 residues. Germline CDR1 reads DFQATT; CDR2 reads SNEGSKA (reference sequence). The CDR3 DNA sequence: TGCAGTGCTAGAGATTGGCCAGGCGGAGCTGGCTACACCTTC. Translated: CSARDWPGGAGYTF.

This clonotype is medium-sized in the sample. This chain joins TRBV19 and TRBJ2-6, with 7 bases matching TRBD1. Germline CDR1 reads LNHDA; CDR2 reads SQIVND (reference sequence). J gave up 4 bases and V 6 bases, and 6 bases lay outside the gene matches. CDR3 length: 15 residues. The CDR3 sequence: CASSPDRDGANVLTF. The CDR3 coding sequence is TGTGCCAGTAGCCCAGACAGGGACGGGGCCAACGTCCTGACTTTC.

By proportion, this clonotype is large (0.1 to 1%). The V call is TRBV3-1, the J call TRBJ1-1; 9 positions agree with TRBD1. The junction had 8 bases not matched to a gene; V was cut back by 9 bases and J by 6 bases. This CDR3 contains 13 residues. CDR1 LGHDT and CDR2 YNNKEL come from the germline V gene (reference sequence). DNA of the CDR3: TGTGCCAGTATACAGGGGGCGGGGGCTGAAGCTTTCTTT. It is translated as CASIQGAGAEAFF. The full variable domain, in which reference TRBV3-1 and TRBJ1-1 provide the parts outside the CDR3, is DTAVSQTPKYLVTQMGNDKSIKCEQNLGHDTMYWYKQDSKKFLKIMFSYNNKELIINETVPNRFSPKSPDKAHLNLHINSLELGDSAVYFCASIQGAGAEAFFGQGTRLTVV.

The chain employs TRBV30 and TRBJ1-6; 11 nucleotides line up with TRBD1. CDR1 is GTSNPN and CDR2 is SVGIG in the germline V gene (reference sequence). The CDR3 is made up of 17 amino acids. After removal of 0 bases from V and 9 bases from J, the junction contained 10 bases not matched to a gene. CDR3 sequence (DNA): TGTGCCTGGAGTGTACCTGGGACAGGGGGTCGTCGTTCACCCCTCCACTTT. As protein: CAWSVPGTGGRRSPLHF. The full variable domain, completed using reference TRBV30 and TRBJ1-6, is SQTIHQWPATLVQPVGSPLSLECTVEGTSNPNLYWYRQAAGRGLQLLFYSVGIGQISSEVPQNLSASRPQDRQFILSSKKLLLSDSGFYLCAWSVPGTGGRRSPLHFGNGTRLTVT.

In its sample, this clonotype ranks as large. The chain uses TRBV9 and TRBJ1-1, with D hard to call. Per germline, CDR1 SGDLS and CDR2 YYNGEE. This CDR3 spans 15 amino acids. V lost 3 bases and J lost 1, with 13 bases in between. The CDR3 DNA sequence: TGTGCCAGCAGCGAAATAGGGTCGGCGAACACTGAAGCTTTCTTT. It codes for CASSEIGSANTEAFF.

V usage is TRBV10-1 and J usage is TRBJ2-3; 9 nucleotides match TRBD2. After removal of 5 bases from V and 3 bases from J, the junction contained 6 bases not matched to a gene. Germline CDR1 WNHNN, CDR2 SYGVQD (reference sequence). The length of the CDR3 is 15 residues. The CDR3 DNA reads as TGCGCCAGCAGTCCTAGCGGGGTCATAACAGATACGCAGTATTTT. Protein product: CASSPSGVITDTQYF.

This clonotype was recorded at least ten times. The gene calls are TRBV3-1 and TRBJ1-5; 8 bases are shared with TRBD1. Germline CDR1 is LGHDT and CDR2 is YNNKEL (reference sequence). The J segment lost 9 bases and the V segment lost 1 base, leaving 8 bases of the junction unmatched. This CDR3 is built from 15 residues. CDR3 loop: CASSQGGQGQRPQHF. The CDR3 DNA reads as TGTGCCAGCAGCCAAGGTGGACAGGGTCAAAGGCCCCAGCATTTT.

This clonotype is labeled hyperexpanded. This chain joins TRBV10-3 and TRBJ2-3; D uncertain. Trimming stripped 6 bases from V and 9 bases from J, with 13 bases between. CDR1 ENHRY and CDR2 SYGVKD come from the germline V gene. The CDR3 runs to 12 residues. CDR3 in amino acids: CAISPGRSTQYF. In DNA form, the CDR3 reads TGTGCCATCAGCCCTGGCCGATCGACGCAGTATTTT.

This clonotype is termed large. The chain uses TRBV27 and TRBJ2-5; 9 bases map to TRBD1. The CDR3 consists of 14 residues. After removal of 6 bases from V and 5 bases from J, the junction contained 7 bases not matched to a gene. Germline V gene data show CDR1 as MNHEY and CDR2 as SMNVEV (reference sequence). CDR3 sequence: CASSLGQGRETQYF. CDR3 coding DNA: TGTGCCAGCAGCTTGGGACAGGGCAGGGAGACCCAGTACTTC.

This clonotype is categorized as large. The rearrangement joins TRBV11-1 to TRBJ1-1; D uncertain. The V and J ends lost 4 bases and 0 bases respectively, with 3 bases between them. CDR3 length: 12 amino acids. The germline V gene encodes CDR1 SGHAT and CDR2 FQDESV (reference sequence). This CDR3 reads CASSYLNTEAFF. Written as DNA, the CDR3 is TGTGCCAGCAGCTATCTGAACACTGAAGCTTTCTTT.

In its sample, this clonotype ranks as medium-sized. This rearrangement joins TRBV12-3 or TRBV12-4 to TRBJ2-1, with a weak D call TRBD2 (5 bases). The CDR3 has 15 amino acids. V was pared by 6 bases and J by 9 bases, with 21 bases between. In DNA, the CDR3 is TGTGCCAGCAGCGAGAAAGGGCTAGCCCGCGGTGAGCAGTTCTTC. The encoded protein is CASSEKGLARGEQFF.

This clonotype has a count of ten or more. V is TRBV12-3 or TRBV12-4 and J is TRBJ2-3; 8 nucleotides agree with TRBD2. The CDR3 extends over 12 amino acids. V trimming: 8 bases; J trimming: 3 bases; junction bases outside the gene matches: 1. The chain's CDR3 is CASGLATDTQYF. CDR3 nucleotides: TGTGCCAGCGGACTAGCAACAGATACGCAGTATTTT.

By share, this clonotype ranks as medium-sized (0.01 to 0.1%). The chain is built from TRBV3-1 and TRBJ1-2; D is uncertain. The CDR3 runs to 14 residues. V lost 1 base to trimming and J lost 4 bases, with 10 bases between them. Germline CDR1 reads LGHDT; CDR2 reads YNNKEL (reference sequence). CDR3 protein: CASSQGVVGYGYTF. The CDR3 bases are TGTGCCAGCAGCCAAGGAGTGGTAGGCTATGGCTACACCTTC.

By its share, this clonotype is large. The CDR3 spells CASSLTFQSEQYF. DNA for the CDR3: TGTGCCAGCAGCTTAACGTTCCAGTCCGAGCAGTACTTC. The chain uses TRBV7-3 and TRBJ2-7; D remains unclear. Germline V lookup: CDR1 SGHTA, CDR2 FQGTGA. This CDR3 region has 13 residues. V was shortened by 0 bases and J by 6 bases, with 9 bases between the two germline ends.

This clonotype is medium-sized. The CDR3 protein is CSVEAPATDTQYF. CDR3 in DNA: TGCAGCGTTGAAGCTCCAGCCACAGATACGCAGTATTTT. The chain has TRBV29-1 and TRBJ2-3; unclear D gene. CDR3 length: 13 residues. The V gene lost 1 base and the J gene lost 2 bases, with 7 bases spanning the gap. Looked up from germline, CDR1 is SQVTM and CDR2 is ANQGSEA.

This clonotype was seen at least ten times. The chain carries TRBV5-1 and TRBJ2-6; D is uncertain. V lost 0 bases and J 0 bases, leaving 22 bases between the germline ends. The CDR3 is made up of 21 amino acids. The germline V gene encodes CDR1 SGHRS and CDR2 YFSETQ. CDR3 DNA sequence: TGCGCCAGCAGCTTGGCCTTCGGTTCGACCGACGGCAGCTCTGGGGCCAACGTCCTGACTTTC. Its translation: CASSLAFGSTDGSSGANVLTF.

This clonotype occurred many times. The V gene is TRBV10-1, the J gene TRBJ1-2; 7 nucleotides agree with TRBD1. CDR3 length: 13 residues. Germline loops: CDR1 WNHNN, CDR2 SYGVQD (reference sequence). The junction had 9 bases not matched to a gene; V was cut back by 6 bases and J by 8 bases. The CDR3: CASSANRGSGYTF. CDR3 DNA: TGCGCCAGCAGCGCTAACAGGGGCAGCGGCTACACCTTC.